A single sample is the source of the 14 T cell receptor beta chains below, sequenced in a study of blood T cells in healthy people across ages. With a J-beta primer mix and a sample-barcoded 5' primer, a second PCR ran about 7 to 11 cycles. TCRdb used MiXCR to reprocess the 5' RACE reads, holding one entry per CDR3 protein. Here the sample spans 1.5 million to 2 million distinct CDR3 sequences, about 50% being singletons. Sequencing was done on a sample of blood. The origin of the receptors is a woman in her 40s in good health.

CDR3 sequence reads: CASSTGRLATDTQYF. The CDR3, as DNA: TGTGCCAGCAGCACGGGTCGCTTAGCGACAGATACGCAGTATTTT. The chain recombines TRBV7-2 with TRBJ2-3; TRBD2 might be the D (5 bases). V lost 5 bases and J lost 3, with 15 bases in between. CDR1 SGHTA and CDR2 FQGNSA come from the germline V gene. CDR3 length equals 15 residues.

The chain joins TRBV7-9 to TRBJ2-1; D possibly corresponds to TRBD1 (5 bases). CDR3 size: 12 residues. Germline CDR1 SEHNR, CDR2 FQNEAQ (reference sequence). Trimming left V 6 bases short and J 8 bases short, with 11 bases between. The CDR3 protein is CASRSRVYEQFF. CDR3 coding DNA: TGTGCCAGCAGAAGCAGGGTGTATGAGCAGTTCTTC.

The gene calls are TRBV7-2 and TRBJ2-7; TRBD1 agrees at 12 bases. The CDR3 is 15 residues long. Trimming removed 1 base from V and 6 bases from J; junction bases left unmatched: 4. CDR1 is SGHTA and CDR2 is FQGNSA in the germline V gene. CDR3 DNA sequence: TGTGCCAGCAGCTTAGGGGCGGGACAGGGGGCCGAGCAGTACTTC. Protein sequence: CASSLGAGQGAEQYF.

This clonotype was observed a handful of times. This sequence joins TRBV12-3 or TRBV12-4 and TRBJ2-3, with D possibly TRBD1 on 5 matching bases. The V end lost 3 bases, the J end lost 2 bases, and 15 bases lay between the germline ends. The CDR3 covers 16 residues. The CDR3 coding sequence is TGTGCCAGCAGTTTGTCGAGAGACAGCTCCACAGATACGCAGTATTTT. As protein: CASSLSRDSSTDTQYF.

The chain links TRBV6-6 to TRBJ2-5; either TRBD1 or TRBD2 may supply D (5 bases each). Matching the DNA end better, TRBJ2-1 makes the J call doubtful. Per the germline V gene, CDR1 is MNHNY and CDR2 is SVGAGI (reference sequence). CDR3 length: 15 residues. This CDR3 reads CASSYSMGTQETQFF. CDR3 nucleotide sequence: TGTGCCAGCAGTTACTCGATGGGGACCCAAGAGACCCAGTTCTTC.

This clonotype was observed a handful of times. The V gene is TRBV29-1, the J gene TRBJ2-7; D might be TRBD1 or TRBD2, each matching 6 bases. There are 15 residues in the CDR3. V was pared by 1 base and J by 1 base, with 14 bases between. Per germline, CDR1 SQVTM and CDR2 ANQGSEA. In nucleotides, the CDR3 is TGCAGCGTTGAAGGGGCGGGACACCTTTCCTACGAGCAGTACTTC. Its translation: CSVEGAGHLSYEQYF.

With regard to this clonotype: A much larger clone differs from this one at a single base, so this may be a read error. CDR3 DNA: TGTGCCACCAGCAGGGATTTACAAGAGACCCAGTTCTTC. Protein product: CATSRDLQETQFF. The chain couples TRBV15 to TRBJ2-1; D is undetermined. CDR3 length: 13 residues. Germline values: CDR1 LNHNV, CDR2 YYDKDF (reference sequence). V was trimmed by 3 bases and J by 13 bases, leaving 16 bases between them.

This clonotype was picked up a small number of times. J is TRBJ2-5 and V is TRBV7-2; 9 bases agree with TRBD2. The CDR3 is 16 amino acids. Germline V gene lookup returns CDR1 SGHTA and CDR2 FQGNSA. V shed 0 bases, J shed 4 bases, and the junction held 6 bases outside the gene matches. The CDR3 DNA follows: TGTGCCAGCAGCTTAGCGGCGGGACTAGCCGGAGAGACCCAGTACTTC. Translating it yields CASSLAAGLAGETQYF. The whole variable domain, remainder taken from reference TRBV7-2 and TRBJ2-5, is GAGVSQSPSNKVTEKGKDVELRCDPISGHTALYWYRQSLGQGLEFLIYFQGNSAPDKSGLPSDRFSAERTGGSVSTLTIQRTQQEDSAVYLCASSLAAGLAGETQYFGPGTRLLVL.

This clonotype was recorded once. CDR3 region: CASSENWGNPKNIQYF. The DNA for the CDR3 is TGTGCCAGCAGTGAAAATTGGGGGAATCCCAAAAACATTCAGTACTTC. The V gene is TRBV2, the J gene TRBJ2-7; D is perhaps TRBD1 or TRBD2 (5 bases each). The closer fit of TRBJ2-4 to the DNA end suggests the J call may be wrong. Germline lookup yields CDR1 SNHLY and CDR2 FYNNEI. The CDR3 length is 16 residues.

The chain recombines TRBV4-1 with TRBJ2-3, with D uncertain. V was pared by 1 base and J by 7 bases, with 18 bases between. The germline V gene encodes CDR1 MGHRA and CDR2 YSYEKL. This CDR3 contains 16 residues. The chain's CDR3 is CASSQAAEASLHTQYF. The CDR3 nucleotides read TGCGCCAGCAGCCAAGCCGCCGAGGCTTCTCTACATACGCAGTATTTT.

V gene TRBV6-1 combines with J gene TRBJ1-2; D not certain. Germline lookup yields CDR1 MNHNS and CDR2 SASEGT. This CDR3 has 13 residues. Trimming took off 2 bases at V and 1 base at J, with 5 bases between the two ends. The CDR3 sequence: CASSEQHNYGYTF. CDR3 coding DNA: TGTGCCAGCAGTGAACAACATAACTATGGCTACACCTTC.

This clonotype was counted only a few times. The chain has TRBV15 and TRBJ2-4; D is possibly TRBD2 (6 bases). The germline V and J ends were trimmed by 5 bases and 6 bases, with 20 bases remaining between them. Germline V gene lookup returns CDR1 LNHNV and CDR2 YYDKDF (reference sequence). The CDR3 is 16 residues long. The CDR3 bases are TGTGCCACCAGCTTAGAACCTCGCGGGGTGGGAAACATTCAGTACTTC. Amino acids: CATSLEPRGVGNIQYF.

This chain joins TRBV6-5 and TRBJ2-7; TRBD2 aligns across 11 bases. The trim removed 0 bases at V and 1 base at J, leaving 5 bases unmatched. Germline V gene data show CDR1 as MNHEY and CDR2 as SVGAGI. This CDR3 is 17 amino acids long. CDR3 in DNA: TGTGCCAGCAGTTACTCGGCGACTAGCGGGGCATCCTACGAGCAGTACTTC. This sequence encodes CASSYSATSGASYEQYF.

The genes are TRBV20-1 and TRBJ2-5, with TRBD1 matching 9 bases. The tail of the sequence fits TRBJ2-7 better, so the J call may be wrong. From germline, CDR1 is DFQATT and CDR2 SNEGSKA (reference sequence). The CDR3 totals 14 residues. This CDR3 is CSATSGTGLYEQYF. CDR3 in DNA: TGCAGTGCTACCTCCGGGACAGGGCTCTACGAGCAGTACTTC.